Included here is one T cell receptor beta chain sequence, with context. This specimen comes from a study of blood T cell repertoires in COVID-19. Study-wide background: Whether acute or convalescent, the COVID-19 samples came from the United States, Italy and Spain.

Assay used: immunoSEQ multiplex PCR; TCRdb lists only in-frame clones, some missing. The sample includes some 170,000 clones, around 87% of them seen just once. The CDR3 runs to 16 residues. V gave up 4 bases and J gave up 4 bases; unmatched junction bases: 6. Germline V gene sequence: CDR1 LNHDA, CDR2 SQIVND (reference sequence). The sequence derives from a woman aged 70 to 79 with COVID-19, enrolled during active disease. The J gene is TRBJ2-3, the V gene TRBV19, with 12 positions matching TRBD2. Sequenced: peripheral blood. CDR3 protein: CASSNLLAGGADTQYF. CDR3 sequence (DNA): TGTGCCAGTAGTAACTTACTAGCGGGAGGAGCAGATACGCAGTATTTT. The whole variable domain, remainder taken from reference TRBV19 and TRBJ2-3, is DGGITQSPKYLFRKEGQNVTLSCEQNLNHDAMYWYRQDPGQGLRLIYYSQIVNDFQKGDIAEGYSVSREKKESFPLTVTSAQKNPTAFYLCASSNLLAGGADTQYFGPGTRLTVL.